These 21 T cell receptor beta chains were sequenced from one sample in a study of blood T cell repertoires in COVID-19. The repertoire was sequenced with immunoSEQ multiplex PCR; TCRdb's copy has only in-frame clones and lacks some. Of roughly 350,000 clones listed, more than 90% are singletons. The material sequenced was PBMCs or T cells enriched from blood (not recorded which). Source of these receptors: a woman younger than 45 who had recovered from COVID-19.

The chain couples TRBV5-1 to TRBJ2-1, with 11 bases aligning to TRBD2. V dropped 6 bases and J dropped 3; count of bases not matched to a gene: 8. The CDR3 runs 16 residues. Germline V CDR1 and CDR2: SGHRS, YFSETQ. This CDR3 is CASTTVGTSGYNEQFF. CDR3 DNA sequence: TGCGCCAGCACGACGGTCGGGACTAGCGGCTACAATGAGCAGTTCTTC.

The chain couples TRBV5-4 to TRBJ1-2; 9 bases are shared with TRBD1. The CDR3 consists of 16 residues. With 4 bases clipped from V and 1 base from J, the junction kept 8 bases outside the gene matches. Germline assignment: CDR1 SGHNT and CDR2 YYREEE (reference sequence). The CDR3 loop is CASSPGTGPDNYGYTF. The CDR3 bases are TGTGCCAGCAGCCCCGGGACAGGGCCCGATAACTATGGCTACACCTTC.

This sequence joins TRBV5-4 and TRBJ1-1; tentative D call: TRBD1 (6 bases). V was pared by 0 bases and J by 7 bases, with 7 bases between. The CDR3 length is 12 residues. CDR1 SGHNT and CDR2 YYREEE come from the germline V gene (reference sequence). The CDR3 is CASSLAGDEAFF. CDR3 in DNA: TGTGCCAGCAGCTTGGCAGGGGATGAAGCTTTCTTT.

The CDR3 DNA is TGTGCCAGTAGCCTCGGACAGGAGATGAACACTGAAGCTTTCTTT. Encoded protein: CASSLGQEMNTEAFF. This chain connects TRBV19 to TRBJ1-1; TRBD1 matches 7 bases. The V and J ends lost 6 bases and 0 bases, in that order; junction bases with no gene match: 7. The CDR3 is made up of 15 amino acids. Germline values: CDR1 LNHDA, CDR2 SQIVND (reference sequence).

This chain joins TRBV24-1 and TRBJ2-1; 7 positions match TRBD1. V lost 5 bases, J lost 5 bases, and 8 bases stayed unmatched. Germline values: CDR1 KGHDR, CDR2 SFDVKD. CDR3 length: 15 amino acids. CDR3 loop: CATSGTGAGDNEQFF. CDR3 DNA: TGTGCCACCAGTGGTACAGGGGCAGGGGACAATGAGCAGTTCTTC.

This chain connects TRBV4-1 to TRBJ1-2, with D perhaps matching TRBD1 (5 bases). The CDR3 length is 15 residues. CDR1 and CDR2 from the germline V gene are MGHRA and YSYEKL. Trimming removed 4 bases at V and 8 bases at J, with 20 bases between. As DNA, the CDR3 is TGCGCCAGCAGCCCCGGGTCCGGGGGAGGAAGGGGCTACACCTTC. This encodes CASSPGSGGGRGYTF.

V is TRBV11-2 and J is TRBJ2-1; perhaps TRBD2 as D (5 bases). This CDR3 is built from 13 residues. In germline, CDR1 is SGHAT, CDR2 FQNNGV. Between the trimmed V and J ends, which lost 4 bases and 8 bases, there was a span of 12 bases. The CDR3, as DNA: TGTGCCAGCAGCTCCGTTGGGAGCGATGAGCAGTTCTTC. Translated: CASSSVGSDEQFF.

J is TRBJ2-7 and V is TRBV13; D unresolved. The V end lost 0 bases, the J end lost 3 bases, and 12 bases lay between the germline ends. Germline V lookup: CDR1 PRHDT, CDR2 FYEKMQ (reference sequence). The CDR3 has 15 amino acids. CDR3 loop: CASSLGYVNNYEQYF. As DNA, the CDR3 is TGTGCCAGCAGCTTAGGGTATGTGAACAACTACGAGCAGTACTTC.

The V and J genes are TRBV7-2 and TRBJ1-2; no clear D. The CDR3 has 16 residues. Trimming pared 3 bases from V and 4 bases from J, leaving 18 bases between. CDR1 is SGHTA, CDR2 FQGNSA, per germline. CDR3 sequence: CASSFSFETAIYGYTF. The CDR3 nucleotides are TGTGCCAGCAGCTTCTCGTTCGAAACAGCAATCTATGGCTACACCTTC.

The J gene is TRBJ1-2, the V gene TRBV6-5; 9 bases map to TRBD1. V dropped 4 bases and J dropped 4; count of bases not matched to a gene: 4. The CDR3 loop spans 14 amino acids. Germline V gives CDR1 MNHEY, CDR2 SVGAGI. This CDR3 is CASSLQGAGYGYTF. The CDR3 DNA reads TGTGCCAGCAGTTTACAGGGGGCCGGCTATGGCTACACCTTC.

The chain has TRBV7-8 and TRBJ2-7, with a tentative D call TRBD2 (5 bases). Germline CDR1 SGHVS, CDR2 FQNEAQ. The V gene lost 4 bases and the J gene lost 3 bases, with 16 bases spanning the gap. The CDR3 runs 15 residues. The chain's CDR3 is CASSSPATKFYEQYF. For the CDR3, the DNA is TGTGCCAGCAGCTCCCCCGCGACTAAATTCTACGAGCAGTACTTC.

The V and J genes are TRBV12-3 or TRBV12-4 and TRBJ1-2, with D maybe TRBD1 (5 bases). CDR3 length: 13 residues. Trimming removed 7 bases from V and 8 bases from J, with 17 bases in between. CDR3 nucleotide sequence: TGTGCCAGCACCCAATCGGGACTGGGCGGCTACACCTTC. This gives the protein CASTQSGLGGYTF.

This sequence joins TRBV7-6 and TRBJ2-1; D ambiguous. V was trimmed by 1 base and J by 9 bases, leaving 16 bases between them. CDR3 length: 15 amino acids. CDR1 is SGHVS, CDR2 FNYEAQ, per germline. CDR3 protein: CASSLGQAPVGEQFF. In DNA form, the CDR3 reads TGTGCCAGCAGCTTAGGTCAAGCCCCCGTTGGTGAGCAGTTCTTC.

The rearrangement joins TRBV11-3 to TRBJ2-1, with D possibly being TRBD2 (5 bases). This CDR3 region has 14 residues. V gave up 5 bases and J gave up 3 bases, with 11 bases separating them. CDR1 and CDR2 (germline): SGHNT, YENEEA. CDR3 nucleotide sequence: TGTGCCAGCAGCGACCCCCGGGACTACAATGAGCAGTTCTTC. Residues: CASSDPRDYNEQFF.

This chain links TRBV10-1 with TRBJ1-5; tentative D call: TRBD1 (5 bases). CDR3 length: 15 amino acids. The V gene lost 0 bases and the J gene lost 4 bases, with 10 bases spanning the gap. From germline, CDR1 is WNHNN and CDR2 SYGVQD (reference sequence). CDR3 in DNA: TGCGCCAGCAGTGAGTCCCGGTCAGGGAATCAGCCCCAGCATTTT. As protein: CASSESRSGNQPQHF.

The chain employs TRBV7-2 and TRBJ2-3; D is perhaps TRBD1 (5 bases). Germline V gene data show CDR1 as SGHTA and CDR2 as FQGNSA. This CDR3 is 17 amino acids long. V gave up 5 bases and J gave up 5 bases, with 23 bases separating them. CDR3 sequence (DNA): TGTGCCAGCAGCCTCAAGGGTCTGGCGGTGGGGCTAGATACGCAGTATTTT. The encoded protein is CASSLKGLAVGLDTQYF.

The V gene is TRBV6-5, the J gene TRBJ1-1, with TRBD1 matching 7 bases. CDR3 length equals 11 residues. Trimming took 9 bases from V and 7 from J; bases not matched to a gene: 5. Looked up from germline, CDR1 is MNHEY and CDR2 is SVGAGI. As DNA, the CDR3 is TGTGCCAGTGCGACAGGGAGTGAAGCTTTCTTT. It translates to CASATGSEAFF.

This clone has only one observation. The gene calls are TRBV11-2 and TRBJ1-2; no clear D. Germline loops: CDR1 SGHAT, CDR2 FQNNGV. The ends were cut back, 5 bases at V and 1 base at J, with 14 bases in the middle. This CDR3 is 15 amino acids long. The CDR3 reads CASSAPREINYGYTF. In DNA, the CDR3 is TGTGCCAGCAGCGCCCCCCGGGAGATTAACTATGGCTACACCTTC.

The rearrangement joins TRBV9 to TRBJ1-5; tentative D call: TRBD1 (5 bases). Between the trimmed V and J ends, which lost 5 bases and 0 bases, there was a span of 21 bases. In germline, CDR1 is SGDLS, CDR2 YYNGEE. The CDR3 has 18 residues. The CDR3 coding sequence is TGTGCCAGCAGGTGCCAGGGTGAGTTGGGTTATAGCAATCAGCCCCAGCATTTT. Amino acid sequence: CASRCQGELGYSNQPQHF.

This clone was observed a single time. CDR3 sequence reads: CASSWAGGYTF. The CDR3 coding sequence is TGTGCCAGCAGTTGGGCAGGTGGCTACACCTTC. This chain uses TRBV28 with TRBJ1-2; D unclear. There are 11 residues in the CDR3. Trimming pared 4 bases from V and 7 bases from J, leaving 7 bases between. CDR1 is MDHEN and CDR2 is SYDVKM in the germline V gene.

This chain joins TRBV18 and TRBJ1-1; D unresolved. Germline CDR1 is KGHSH and CDR2 is LQKENI. The CDR3 contains 13 residues. V was cut by 3 bases and J by 3 bases, with 8 bases left in between. CDR3 sequence: CASSPGVYTEAFF. CDR3 in DNA: TGTGCCAGCTCACCCGGGGTTTACACTGAAGCTTTCTTT. Supplemented by reference TRBV18 and TRBJ1-1, the full variable domain reads NAGVMQNPRHLVRRRGQEARLRCSPMKGHSHVYWYRQLPEEGLKFMVYLQKENIIDESGMPKERFSAEFPKEGPSILRIQQVVRGDSAAYFCASSPGVYTEAFFGQGTRLTVV.